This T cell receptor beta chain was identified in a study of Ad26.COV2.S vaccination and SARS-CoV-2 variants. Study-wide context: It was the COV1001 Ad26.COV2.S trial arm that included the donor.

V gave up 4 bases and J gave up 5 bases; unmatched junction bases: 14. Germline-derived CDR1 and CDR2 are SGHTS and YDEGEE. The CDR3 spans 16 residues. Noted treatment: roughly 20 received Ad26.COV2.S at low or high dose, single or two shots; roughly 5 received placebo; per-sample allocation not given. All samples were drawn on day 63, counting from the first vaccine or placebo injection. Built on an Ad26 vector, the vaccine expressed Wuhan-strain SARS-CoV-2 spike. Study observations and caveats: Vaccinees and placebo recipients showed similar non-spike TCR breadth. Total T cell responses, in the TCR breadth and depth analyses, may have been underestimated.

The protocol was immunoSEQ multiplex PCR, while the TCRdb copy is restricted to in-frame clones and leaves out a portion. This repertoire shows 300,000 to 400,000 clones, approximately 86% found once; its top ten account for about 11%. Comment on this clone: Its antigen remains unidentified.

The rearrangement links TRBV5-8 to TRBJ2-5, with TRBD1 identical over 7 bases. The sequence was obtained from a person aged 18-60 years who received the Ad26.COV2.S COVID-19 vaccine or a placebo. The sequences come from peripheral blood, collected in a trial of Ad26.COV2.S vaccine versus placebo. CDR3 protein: CASSASTDRVRETQYF. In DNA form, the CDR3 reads TGTGCCAGCAGCGCGAGTACCGACAGGGTTAGGGAGACCCAGTACTTC.